Following are 27 T cell receptor beta chains from one sample sequenced in a study of cytomegalovirus exposure and HLA in healthy donors (dated by TCRdb to between 2016 and 2019). Libraries were made using the immunoSEQ multiplex PCR assay. The multiplex PCR relied on a mix of 60 forward primers for TCR Vbeta segments and 13 reverse primers for TCR Jbeta segments. As stored in TCRdb, this immuneACCESS dataset retains in-frame rearrangements with V and J assigned. A fraction of the clones does not appear; measured against another copy, unresolved V genes explain less than half of the discrepancy, and the remainder lacks a known reason. Across this sample there are around 130,000 clones, with more than 60% seen only once. Of the sample, roughly 1.8% is held by the ten largest clones. Sequencing was done on a sample of PBMCs. The source of these receptors is a male donor in good health and CMV-seronegative.

V usage is TRBV27 and J usage is TRBJ2-7, with TRBD1 matching over 8 bases. CDR1 MNHEY and CDR2 SMNVEV come from the germline V gene (reference sequence). V was clipped by 4 bases and J by 3 bases; unmatched bases: 11. The CDR3 is 16 residues long. The CDR3 spells CASSSGGQEGFYEQYF. The DNA for the CDR3 is TGTGCCAGCAGTTCAGGGGGACAGGAAGGATTCTACGAGCAGTACTTC.

The chain joins TRBV7-9 to TRBJ1-2, with a tentative D call TRBD1 (5 bases). The germline CDR1 and CDR2 sequences are SEHNR and FQNEAQ (reference sequence). The V end was cut by 8 bases, the J end by 13 bases, with 23 bases between. This CDR3 comprises 13 residues. CDR3 loop: CASAQDAGSPGTF. CDR3 in DNA: TGTGCCAGCGCACAGGATGCAGGGTCCCCTGGCACCTTC.

V usage is TRBV11-3 and J usage is TRBJ1-3; D is undetermined. Germline assignment: CDR1 SGHNT and CDR2 YENEEA. This CDR3 has 15 amino acids. The ends were cut back, 3 bases at V and 3 bases at J, with 12 bases in the middle. As DNA, the CDR3 is TGTGCCAGCAGCTTTGGAGGGTCCGATGGAAACACCATATATTTT. This sequence encodes CASSFGGSDGNTIYF.

The count of this clone is one. Here the CDR3 reads CASSLNSWERGGTGELFF. The CDR3 coding sequence is TGCGCCAGCAGCTTGAATTCCTGGGAGCGAGGGGGCACCGGGGAGCTGTTTTTT. This chain joins TRBV5-1 and TRBJ2-2, with D possibly matching TRBD1 (6 bases). Germline V gene data show CDR1 as SGHRS and CDR2 as YFSETQ. The CDR3 is made up of 18 amino acids. V was clipped by 1 base and J by 4 bases, with 20 bases between them.

V gene TRBV18 combines with J gene TRBJ2-1; 8 bases are a match to TRBD2. Losses at the gene ends were 6 bases for V and 6 bases for J; bases not matched to a gene: 13. CDR1 is KGHSH, CDR2 LQKENI, per germline. The CDR3 loop spans 16 amino acids. The CDR3 bases are TGTGCCAGCTCGACTACAACGGGGGGGGAAGGCAATGAGCAGTTCTTC. This encodes CASSTTTGGEGNEQFF.

This clone was seen a few times. This chain uses TRBV19 with TRBJ2-5; D perhaps matches TRBD1 (7 bases). The V and J ends lost 3 bases and 1 base respectively, with 12 bases between them. CDR1 and CDR2 from the germline V gene are LNHDA and SQIVND (reference sequence). The CDR3 totals 15 residues. CDR3 in amino acids: CASSMNRGGQETQYF. DNA for the CDR3: TGTGCCAGTAGTATGAACAGGGGAGGCCAAGAGACCCAGTACTTC.

The rearrangement joins TRBV5-6 to TRBJ1-2; D is undetermined. The CDR3 sequence is 14 residues long. Germline lookup yields CDR1 SGHDT and CDR2 YYEEEE. The V gene lost 1 base and the J gene lost 3 bases, with 10 bases spanning the gap. CDR3 region: CASSLLGRDYGYTF. The CDR3 nucleotides read TGTGCCAGCAGCTTGCTGGGCAGAGACTATGGCTACACCTTC.

The V and J genes are TRBV7-3 and TRBJ1-2; 8 positions agree with TRBD1. Losses at the gene ends were 5 bases for V and 1 base for J; bases not matched to a gene: 6. Germline V gene sequence: CDR1 SGHTA, CDR2 FQGTGA. The CDR3 is 15 amino acids. CDR3 protein: CASSPGTGLNYGYTF. The DNA for the CDR3 is TGTGCCAGCAGCCCCGGGACAGGCCTTAACTATGGCTACACCTTC. Full variable domain (missing parts from reference TRBV7-3 and TRBJ1-2): GAGVSQTPSNKVTEKGKYVELRCDPISGHTALYWYRQSLGQGPEFLIYFQGTGAADDSGLPNDRFFAVRPEGSVSTLKIQRTERGDSAVYLCASSPGTGLNYGYTFGSGTRLTVV.

The table lists this clone with a few counts. This chain joins TRBV9 and TRBJ2-1, with D tentatively TRBD1 (5 bases). Trimming pared 1 base from V and 7 bases from J, leaving 15 bases between. The CDR3 contains 15 residues. The germline CDR1 and CDR2 sequences are SGDLS and YYNGEE. CDR3 in DNA: TGTGCCAGCAGCGTAAGTGGACACGGAGTTAATGAGCAGTTCTTC. The encoded protein is CASSVSGHGVNEQFF.

The chain couples TRBV19 to TRBJ2-3, with 14 bases aligning to TRBD2. Germline V gene lookup returns CDR1 LNHDA and CDR2 SQIVND (reference sequence). This CDR3 contains 18 residues. V was pared by 3 bases and J by 2 bases, with 7 bases of the junction left unmatched. CDR3 loop: CASSIQGTSGGPTDTQYF. For the CDR3, the DNA is TGTGCCAGTAGTATCCAAGGGACTAGCGGGGGACCCACAGATACGCAGTATTTT.

The chain couples TRBV15 to TRBJ1-1, with D possibly matching TRBD1 (6 bases). V lost 6 bases, J lost 12 bases, and 17 bases lay in between. This CDR3 is 12 amino acids long. Per germline, CDR1 LNHNV and CDR2 YYDKDF (reference sequence). CDR3 sequence: CATSGGARTTFF. The CDR3 bases are TGTGCCACCAGTGGGGGGGCGCGGACGACTTTCTTT.

The sample holds one count of this clone. The chain combines TRBV21-1 with TRBJ1-2; the table gives TRBD1 as D, unverified against the DNA. TRBV21-1 is a pseudogene segment. The CDR3 consists of 12 residues. The CDR3 here is CASTRWVYGYTF. CDR3 sequence (DNA): TGTGCCAGCACCAGGTGGGTCTATGGCTACACCTTC.

The chain uses TRBV27 and TRBJ2-1; 8 bases align to TRBD2. The CDR3 runs to 17 residues. V dropped 2 bases and J dropped 0; count of bases not matched to a gene: 6. Germline V lookup: CDR1 MNHEY, CDR2 SMNVEV (reference sequence). CDR3 bases: TGTGCCAGCAGTTTAGGACTAGCCGATATCTCCTACAATGAGCAGTTCTTC. This gives the protein CASSLGLADISYNEQFF.

The J gene is TRBJ1-5, the V gene TRBV7-2, with TRBD1 matching 7 bases. J was trimmed by 2 bases and V by 3 bases; bases with no gene match: 1. The CDR3 totals 14 residues. Germline V gene sequence: CDR1 SGHTA, CDR2 FQGNSA. CDR3 DNA: TGTGCCAGCAGCTTTGGACAGGGCAATCAGCCCCAGCATTTT. Encoded protein: CASSFGQGNQPQHF.

The gene calls are TRBV5-1 and TRBJ2-7, with D unclear. Trimming took off 0 bases at V and 6 bases at J, with 7 bases between the two ends. CDR3 length equals 12 residues. Germline V gives CDR1 SGHRS, CDR2 YFSETQ. The CDR3 region is CASSLDGSEQYF. For the CDR3, the DNA is TGCGCCAGCAGCTTGGACGGGTCCGAGCAGTACTTC.

This clone occurred a few times. V is TRBV5-1 and J is TRBJ2-5; the match to TRBD1 covers 8 bases. The CDR3 runs to 19 residues. J gave up 6 bases and V 2 bases, and 21 bases lay outside the gene matches. Germline CDR1 reads SGHRS; CDR2 reads YFSETQ. In nucleotides, the CDR3 is TGCGCCAGCAGCTTTGTTCCGGCGACCTTCGGACAGGGTGGGCAGACCCAGTACTTC. It codes for CASSFVPATFGQGGQTQYF.

The rearrangement joins TRBV4-1 to TRBJ2-7; weak D call: TRBD1 (5 bases). This CDR3 contains 18 residues. Germline-derived CDR1 and CDR2 are MGHRA and YSYEKL. Trimming left V 0 bases short and J 5 bases short, with 23 bases between. CDR3 loop: CASSQEGGILQGDDEQYF. CDR3 sequence (DNA): TGCGCCAGCAGCCAAGAAGGTGGTATACTGCAGGGCGACGACGAGCAGTACTTC.

This chain links TRBV7-9 with TRBJ2-7; D is possibly TRBD2 (6 bases). The CDR3 runs 16 residues. The V gene lost 7 bases and the J gene lost 2 bases, with 21 bases spanning the gap. Germline V gene data show CDR1 as SEHNR and CDR2 as FQNEAQ (reference sequence). The CDR3 here is CASTSFSGTPTYEQYF. CDR3 nucleotide sequence: TGTGCCAGCACCTCGTTCTCCGGGACTCCGACCTACGAGCAGTACTTC.

The chain carries TRBV6-5 and TRBJ1-5; 8 positions match TRBD1. Germline V lookup: CDR1 MNHEY, CDR2 SVGAGI. The CDR3 is 14 amino acids. The V gene end was trimmed by 4 bases and the J gene end by 7 bases; junction bases not matched to a gene: 6. CDR3 DNA: TGTGCCAGCAGTTCTCAGGGGGCGAGGCAGCCCCAGCATTTT. The encoded protein is CASSSQGARQPQHF.

The chain recombines TRBV7-3 with TRBJ2-1; TRBD2 aligns across 11 bases. Germline CDR1 SGHTA, CDR2 FQGTGA. CDR3 length: 13 amino acids. With 7 bases clipped from V and 4 bases from J, the junction kept 0 bases outside the gene matches. The CDR3 sequence: CASTSGGYNEQFF. For the CDR3, the DNA is TGTGCCAGCACTAGCGGGGGGTACAATGAGCAGTTCTTC.

J is TRBJ2-2 and V is TRBV28; the D gene is possibly TRBD2 (7 bases). Germline CDR1 reads MDHEN; CDR2 reads SYDVKM. V dropped 7 bases and J dropped 0 bases, with 15 bases sitting between them. CDR3 size: 16 residues. CDR3 protein: CASTRGDTSNTGELFF. The CDR3, as DNA: TGTGCCAGCACCCGGGGGGACACCTCGAACACCGGGGAGCTGTTTTTT.

The chain is built from TRBV21-1 and TRBJ2-2; the table's D call TRBD2 went unverified against the DNA. TRBV21-1 is recorded as a pseudogene. This CDR3 is built from 15 residues. This CDR3 is CASSGGGMFTGELFF. CDR3 coding DNA: TGTGCCAGCAGCGGTGGGGGGATGTTCACCGGGGAGCTGTTTTTT.

The rearrangement links TRBV11-2 to TRBJ1-5; no reliable D call. The V gene's germline CDR1 is SGHAT and CDR2 FQNNGV. V was shortened by 4 bases and J by 1 base, with 5 bases between the two germline ends. The CDR3 contains 13 residues. The CDR3 here is CASSSQSNQPQHF. In DNA form, the CDR3 reads TGTGCCAGCAGCTCTCAGAGCAATCAGCCCCAGCATTTT.

This clone was recorded a few times. The genes are TRBV15 and TRBJ2-1; 9 bases match TRBD1. Germline V gene lookup returns CDR1 LNHNV and CDR2 YYDKDF (reference sequence). The CDR3 loop spans 15 amino acids. The V gene end was trimmed by 9 bases and the J gene end by 8 bases; junction bases not matched to a gene: 14. For the CDR3, the DNA is TGTGCCACTTTGCTGTCGGGACAGGGTTCCTATGAGCAGTTCTTC. Residues: CATLLSGQGSYEQFF. The variable domain in full, with the rest retrieved from reference TRBV15 and TRBJ2-1, is DAMVIQNPRYQVTQFGKPVTLSCSQTLNHNVMYWYQQKSSQAPKLLFHYYDKDFNNEADTPDNFQSRRPNTSFCFLDIRSPGLGDTAMYLCATLLSGQGSYEQFFGPGTRLTVL.

V is TRBV7-9 and J is TRBJ2-5; possible D gene TRBD2, 5 bases. Germline V gives CDR1 SEHNR, CDR2 FQNEAQ (reference sequence). The CDR3 is 14 residues long. V was pared by 2 bases and J by 4 bases, with 11 bases between. For the CDR3, the DNA is TGTGCCAGCAGCTTAACTAGTCTGGGAGAGACCCAGTACTTC. This gives the protein CASSLTSLGETQYF.

This sequence joins TRBV5-6 and TRBJ2-3, with a possible D match to TRBD1 (6 bases). The CDR3 length is 14 residues. Trimming took off 4 bases at V and 0 bases at J, with 9 bases between the two ends. CDR1 is SGHDT, CDR2 YYEEEE, per germline. This CDR3 is CASSPTGSTDTQYF. The CDR3 region has the DNA TGTGCCAGCAGCCCAACAGGGAGCACAGATACGCAGTATTTT.

The V call is TRBV7-9, the J call TRBJ2-1; 7 bases agree with TRBD2. Germline values: CDR1 SEHNR, CDR2 FQNEAQ (reference sequence). Trimming removed 6 bases from V and 4 bases from J; junction bases left unmatched: 3. The CDR3 sequence is 13 residues long. Written as DNA, the CDR3 is TGTGCCAGCAGGCTAGCGGAATACAATGAGCAGTTCTTC. It is translated as CASRLAEYNEQFF. The complete variable domain, with remaining parts taken from reference TRBV7-9 and TRBJ2-1, reads DTGVSQNPRHKITKRGQNVTFRCDPISEHNRLYWYRQTLGQGPEFLTYFQNEAQLEKSRLLSDRFSAERPKGSFSTLEIQRTEQGDSAMYLCASRLAEYNEQFFGPGTRLTVL.